This T cell receptor (beta chain) came from a study of blood T cell repertoires in COVID-19. V was trimmed by 3 bases and J by 3 bases, leaving 12 bases between them. CDR1 and CDR2 from the germline V gene are KGHSH and LQKENI. The CDR3 sequence is 15 residues long. Produced via immunoSEQ multiplex PCR; TCRdb's table is partial and in-frame only. Counted here are 200,000 to 250,000 clones, roughly 84% occurring once; the ten biggest clones make up about 7%. Participants, 18 to 89 years old, spanned more than 20 US areas. Clinical history reported by participants formed the basis on which cohorts were assigned. The study counted Cohort 3 donors as recovered given two negative PCRs, clearance, or symptom resolution.

The TCR comes from a woman in her 40s who had recovered from COVID-19. The V gene is TRBV18, the J gene TRBJ1-3, with D possibly being TRBD1 (6 bases). Sequenced input: PBMCs or T cells enriched from blood (not recorded which). The CDR3 loop is CASSPGALGGNTIYF. CDR3 nucleotide sequence: TGTGCCAGCTCACCGGGGGCGCTGGGTGGAAACACCATATATTTT. Drawing the rest from reference TRBV18 and TRBJ1-3, the complete variable domain is NAGVMQNPRHLVRRRGQEARLRCSPMKGHSHVYWYRQLPEEGLKFMVYLQKENIIDESGMPKERFSAEFPKEGPSILRIQQVVRGDSAAYFCASSPGALGGNTIYFGEGSWLTVV.